This T cell receptor beta chain is from a study of cytotoxic CD8 clonotypes in ibrutinib-treated CLL. Study in general: Samples yielded averages of roughly 250,000 productive templates and about 89,000 productive rearrangements. General study findings and limits: Public clonotypes were uncommon and contracted or stayed stable on treatment.

Investigators sourced 1.5 to 2 micrograms of genomic DNA from cryopreserved PBMCs for TCR beta libraries. Depth targeted 1 in 200,000 to 1 in 1 million T cells, averaging 10x coverage per clonotype. The method was immunoSEQ multiplex PCR; TCRdb's version includes in-frame clones alone and lacks a portion of them. The sample includes approximately 100,000 clones, around 80% of them seen just once. Notes on this clone: As yet, its antigen is unknown.

V was clipped by 5 bases and J by 0 bases, with 9 bases between them. CDR3 length equals 14 residues. The germline gives CDR1 SGHVS, CDR2 FQNEAQ. This TCR was sampled from a human donor with chronic lymphocytic leukemia. This chain uses TRBV7-8 with TRBJ2-3, with a tentative D call TRBD1 (5 bases). Source: PBMCs, taken after 12 months of ibrutinib treatment. In DNA form, the CDR3 reads TGTGCCAGCAGCCACGACAGTAGCACAGATACGCAGTATTTT. Its protein is CASSHDSSTDTQYF.